The 21 T cell receptor beta chains below come from one sample, sequenced in a study of blood T cells in healthy people across ages. Then a second PCR, running about 6 to 12 cycles, was carried out with a sample-barcoded 5' primer and a J-beta primer mix. One entry per CDR3 protein results from TCRdb running MiXCR on the 5' RACE reads. The profile shows 250,000 to 300,000 distinct CDR3 sequences, around 27% of them singletons. Sequenced: blood. The receptors come from a woman in her seventies in good health.

The chain is built from TRBV29-1 and TRBJ2-1; the D is unclear. Trimming removed 7 bases at V and 6 bases at J, with 10 bases between. The germline gives CDR1 SQVTM, CDR2 ANQGSEA. This CDR3 is 11 amino acids long. The chain's CDR3 is CSGRWGNEQFF. CDR3 DNA sequence: TGCAGCGGCCGCTGGGGCAATGAGCAGTTCTTC.

The chain is built from TRBV6-5 and TRBJ1-1, with a possible D match to TRBD1 (6 bases). Looked up from germline, CDR1 is MNHEY and CDR2 is SVGAGI. The CDR3 totals 11 residues. V lost 8 bases to trimming and J lost 8 bases, with 12 bases between them. CDR3 sequence (DNA): TGTGCCAGCCGAAGACAGGCCGAAGCTTTCTTT. Amino acid sequence: CASRRQAEAFF.

The chain combines TRBV7-6 with TRBJ2-5; TRBD1 is a possible D gene (6 bases). The germline CDR1 and CDR2 sequences are SGHVS and FNYEAQ. Trimming cost V 3 bases and J 6 bases, with 17 bases left between them. The CDR3 totals 15 residues. The CDR3 nucleotides read TGTGCCAGCAGCTTGGAGCAGGGGTCTTTTCAGACCCAGTACTTC. It yields the protein CASSLEQGSFQTQYF.

The chain joins TRBV18 to TRBJ1-4; D remains ambiguous. The CDR3 totals 13 residues. The ends were cut back, 3 bases at V and 5 bases at J, with 7 bases in the middle. Germline values: CDR1 KGHSH, CDR2 LQKENI. The CDR3 DNA reads TGTGCCAGCTCACCGCAGCTAAATGAAAAACTGTTTTTT. As protein: CASSPQLNEKLFF.

This clonotype was picked up a small number of times. The CDR3 sequence: CASSSRTSVGSYNEQFF. CDR3 in DNA: TGTGCCAGCAGCTCGAGGACTAGCGTCGGCTCCTACAATGAGCAGTTCTTC. The chain joins TRBV11-3 to TRBJ2-1; 9 nucleotides line up with TRBD2. The V gene's germline CDR1 is SGHNT and CDR2 YENEEA. J gave up 0 bases and V 4 bases, and 7 bases lay outside the gene matches. CDR3 size: 17 residues.

The chain couples TRBV20-1 to TRBJ2-1; D not certain. The assigned J gene may be wrong: the sequence end matches TRBJ2-7 better. Germline V gene lookup returns CDR1 DFQATT and CDR2 SNEGSKA (reference sequence). The CDR3 runs to 12 residues. The CDR3 protein is CSAMGHSYEQYF. CDR3 DNA sequence: TGCAGTGCTATGGGCCACTCCTACGAGCAGTACTTC.

This chain connects TRBV20-1 to TRBJ2-3, with TRBD2 matching over 7 bases. Germline CDR1 and CDR2: DFQATT and SNEGSKA (reference sequence). The length of the CDR3 is 15 residues. Trimming took 0 bases from V and 1 from J; bases not matched to a gene: 4. In nucleotides, the CDR3 is TGCAGTGCTAGAGATTCTCGGGAGGGCACAGATACGCAGTATTTT. It translates to CSARDSREGTDTQYF.

The chain joins TRBV28 to TRBJ2-1; possibly TRBD1 for D (6 bases). V was clipped by 3 bases and J by 7 bases, with 10 bases between them. The CDR3 contains 13 residues. Germline V gene data show CDR1 as MDHEN and CDR2 as SYDVKM. In DNA form, the CDR3 reads TGTGCCAGCAGTTTCAGGGGTCTGAATGAGCAGTTCTTC. Translating it yields CASSFRGLNEQFF. Combining the CDR3 with reference TRBV28 and TRBJ2-1 gives the whole variable domain DVKVTQSSRYLVKRTGEKVFLECVQDMDHENMFWYRQDPGLGLRLIYFSYDVKMKEKGDIPEGYSVSREKKERFSLILESASTNQTSMYLCASSFRGLNEQFFGPGTRLTVL.

The chain combines TRBV20-1 with TRBJ1-1; TRBD1 matches 7 bases. The CDR3 runs to 14 residues. V dropped 0 bases and J dropped 4; count of bases not matched to a gene: 5. Germline V gene lookup returns CDR1 DFQATT and CDR2 SNEGSKA (reference sequence). The CDR3 nucleotides read TGCAGTGCTAGAGATCAAGACAGGGCCACTGAAGCTTTCTTT. Protein: CSARDQDRATEAFF.

The chain employs TRBV20-1 and TRBJ2-3; the match to TRBD1 covers 11 bases. The germline V gene has CDR1 DFQATT and CDR2 SNEGSKA (reference sequence). This CDR3 contains 16 residues. Trimming took 7 bases from V and 2 from J; bases not matched to a gene: 11. This CDR3 reads CSDMNPGQGVTDTQYF. CDR3 DNA sequence: TGCAGTGATATGAACCCGGGACAGGGGGTCACAGATACGCAGTATTTT.

The chain joins TRBV11-2 to TRBJ2-2; 7 positions match TRBD1. Looked up from germline, CDR1 is SGHAT and CDR2 is FQNNGV. The CDR3 length is 16 residues. Trimming cost V 5 bases and J 1 base; bases outside gene matches: 7. The CDR3 loop is CASSPWAGGNTGELFF. CDR3 in DNA: TGTGCCAGCAGCCCATGGGCAGGGGGGAACACCGGGGAGCTGTTTTTT.

The table lists this clonotype with a few counts. One junction end does not reproduce the germline sequence, and a read error may be involved. The chain uses TRBV29-1 and TRBJ2-7, with D unclear. CDR1 and CDR2 (germline): SQVTM, ANQGSEA. CDR3 size: 12 residues. The CDR3 here is CSVEGRSYEQHF. The DNA for the CDR3 is TGCAGCGTTGAGGGCAGATCCTACGAGCAGCACTTC.

The chain has TRBV7-2 and TRBJ2-5; TRBD1 matches at 7 bases. The J call is doubtful: the DNA matches TRBJ2-7 better. The germline CDR1 and CDR2 sequences are SGHTA and FQGNSA. The CDR3 totals 12 residues. CDR3 bases: TGTGCCAGCAGCCCGACAGGGATCGAGCAGTACTTC. Translation gives CASSPTGIEQYF.

This clonotype was counted only a few times. The chain uses TRBV5-1 and TRBJ2-4, with TRBD1 matching 11 bases. The length of the CDR3 is 16 residues. Trimming removed 0 bases from V and 6 bases from J; junction bases left unmatched: 5. Germline values: CDR1 SGHRS, CDR2 YFSETQ. This CDR3 is CASSLEGQGGGNIQYF. CDR3 coding DNA: TGCGCCAGCAGCTTGGAGGGACAGGGGGGAGGAAACATTCAGTACTTC.

V and J are TRBV6-1 and TRBJ1-1; D unresolved. CDR3 size: 13 residues. Trimming took off 7 bases at V and 0 bases at J, with 9 bases between the two ends. CDR1 MNHNS and CDR2 SASEGT come from the germline V gene. CDR3 bases: TGTGCCAGCACGGCTCGCCTGAACACTGAAGCTTTCTTT. It specifies CASTARLNTEAFF.

J is TRBJ2-5 and V is TRBV6-6; D may be TRBD1 (7 bases). CDR1 and CDR2 (germline): MNHNY, SVGAGI (reference sequence). Trimming removed 8 bases at V and 5 bases at J, with 18 bases between. The CDR3 sequence is 14 residues long. Here the CDR3 DNA reads TGTGCCAGCCACAGGGGAGGATTGTTCGAGACCCAGTACTTC. Encoded protein: CASHRGGLFETQYF.

This chain uses TRBV6-1 with TRBJ1-2; 7 bases match TRBD1. CDR3 size: 18 residues. V gave up 6 bases and J gave up 2 bases; unmatched junction bases: 18. The germline gives CDR1 MNHNS, CDR2 SASEGT. CDR3 DNA sequence: TGTGCCAGCAGCAGGGGGAGGAAAATTTCGAACGAGAACTATGGCTACACCTTC. Translated: CASSRGRKISNENYGYTF.

This clonotype was counted only a few times. At one boundary the junction diverges from the germline segment, which might be a read error. This sequence joins TRBV4-1 and TRBJ2-5, with D perhaps assigned TRBD1 or TRBD2 (5 bases each). CDR1 and CDR2 from the germline V gene are MGHRA and YSYEKL. This CDR3 region has 16 residues. CDR3 amino acids: CASCQKPGRTQETQYF. Written as DNA, the CDR3 is TGCGCCAGCTGCCAAAAACCGGGACGAACTCAAGAGACCCAGTACTTC.

This sequence joins TRBV28 and TRBJ2-5; 7 bases match TRBD1. The J call may be faulty, since TRBJ2-7 better matches the DNA end. Per germline, CDR1 MDHEN and CDR2 SYDVKM. The CDR3 contains 14 residues. The CDR3 loop is CASSFSGDSAEQYF. The CDR3 bases are TGTGCCAGCAGTTTTTCCGGGGACAGTGCCGAGCAGTACTTC.

This clonotype has more than one count but fewer than ten. The CDR3, as DNA: TGTGCCAGCAGTTACGGGTTAGCGGGGGACAGAGAGACCCAGTACTTC. It specifies CASSYGLAGDRETQYF. The rearrangement uses TRBV6-6 and TRBJ2-5; 9 bases agree with TRBD2. The V gene's germline CDR1 is MNHNY and CDR2 SVGAGI (reference sequence). V dropped 2 bases and J dropped 4; count of bases not matched to a gene: 8. CDR3 length: 16 residues.

This clonotype was seen a few times. This sequence joins TRBV6-5 and TRBJ2-3; TRBD2 aligns across 9 bases. The CDR3 sequence is 16 residues long. After removal of 4 bases from V and 3 bases from J, the junction contained 8 bases not matched to a gene. Germline lookup yields CDR1 MNHEY and CDR2 SVGAGI. This CDR3 is CASSFLAGTSTDTQYF. CDR3 DNA: TGTGCCAGCAGTTTCCTAGCGGGAACTAGTACAGATACGCAGTATTTT.